This T cell receptor (beta chain) was retrieved from a study of blood T cell repertoires in COVID-19. Germline V CDR1 and CDR2: ENHRY, SYGVKD. J was trimmed by 0 bases and V by 9 bases; bases with no gene match: 10. The CDR3 has 15 residues. In the original processing: By means of reference gene primer amplification, nucleated cell counts were estimated. Only in-frame clones appear in the TCRdb table, and some are missing; sequencing was by immunoSEQ multiplex PCR. Clone size and the V and J calls come from that table; the DNA yielded D and trimming. The sample yields approximately 240,000 clones, 75% to 85% seen once.

This sequence originates from a woman aged 25-40 years with COVID-19, enrolled during active disease. Sequenced: peripheral blood. The J gene is TRBJ2-7, the V gene TRBV10-3, with 8 bases aligning to TRBD2. The CDR3 here is CAIAPGLESSYEQYF. DNA for the CDR3: TGTGCCATTGCTCCGGGACTAGAAAGCTCCTACGAGCAGTACTTC.